The present T cell receptor beta chain was sequenced within a study of PD-1 blockade in classical Hodgkin lymphoma. Study findings and constraints: Relapsed/refractory patients reportedly had lower baseline diversity than newly diagnosed patients. TCR diversity rose significantly by C4D1 in CD4+ but not CD8+ cells. For complete responders, baseline diversity was comparable to that of newly diagnosed patients.

All patients experienced relapse after autologous stem cell transplantation, and brentuximab vedotin exposure was variable. Classification of best responses gave complete response, partial response or progressive disease. Germline values: CDR1 GTSNPN, CDR2 SVGIG (reference sequence). V lost 1 base and J 0 bases, leaving 7 bases between the germline ends. The CDR3 spans 14 residues. A word on this clone: Its target is unknown.

Clones were sequenced by immunoSEQ multiplex PCR, and TCRdb holds only the in-frame ones, with some missing. The sample includes some 100,000 clones, roughly 92% seen only once; the top ten take over 2.5%. This chain joins TRBV30 and TRBJ1-3, with no clear D. The sample consisted of peripheral blood mononuclear cells (PBMCs), taken at baseline. The sequence was collected from a human donor with classical Hodgkin lymphoma. The CDR3 protein is CAWSGASSGNTIYF. The CDR3 DNA follows: TGTGCCTGGAGTGGGGCCAGCTCTGGAAACACCATATATTTT.